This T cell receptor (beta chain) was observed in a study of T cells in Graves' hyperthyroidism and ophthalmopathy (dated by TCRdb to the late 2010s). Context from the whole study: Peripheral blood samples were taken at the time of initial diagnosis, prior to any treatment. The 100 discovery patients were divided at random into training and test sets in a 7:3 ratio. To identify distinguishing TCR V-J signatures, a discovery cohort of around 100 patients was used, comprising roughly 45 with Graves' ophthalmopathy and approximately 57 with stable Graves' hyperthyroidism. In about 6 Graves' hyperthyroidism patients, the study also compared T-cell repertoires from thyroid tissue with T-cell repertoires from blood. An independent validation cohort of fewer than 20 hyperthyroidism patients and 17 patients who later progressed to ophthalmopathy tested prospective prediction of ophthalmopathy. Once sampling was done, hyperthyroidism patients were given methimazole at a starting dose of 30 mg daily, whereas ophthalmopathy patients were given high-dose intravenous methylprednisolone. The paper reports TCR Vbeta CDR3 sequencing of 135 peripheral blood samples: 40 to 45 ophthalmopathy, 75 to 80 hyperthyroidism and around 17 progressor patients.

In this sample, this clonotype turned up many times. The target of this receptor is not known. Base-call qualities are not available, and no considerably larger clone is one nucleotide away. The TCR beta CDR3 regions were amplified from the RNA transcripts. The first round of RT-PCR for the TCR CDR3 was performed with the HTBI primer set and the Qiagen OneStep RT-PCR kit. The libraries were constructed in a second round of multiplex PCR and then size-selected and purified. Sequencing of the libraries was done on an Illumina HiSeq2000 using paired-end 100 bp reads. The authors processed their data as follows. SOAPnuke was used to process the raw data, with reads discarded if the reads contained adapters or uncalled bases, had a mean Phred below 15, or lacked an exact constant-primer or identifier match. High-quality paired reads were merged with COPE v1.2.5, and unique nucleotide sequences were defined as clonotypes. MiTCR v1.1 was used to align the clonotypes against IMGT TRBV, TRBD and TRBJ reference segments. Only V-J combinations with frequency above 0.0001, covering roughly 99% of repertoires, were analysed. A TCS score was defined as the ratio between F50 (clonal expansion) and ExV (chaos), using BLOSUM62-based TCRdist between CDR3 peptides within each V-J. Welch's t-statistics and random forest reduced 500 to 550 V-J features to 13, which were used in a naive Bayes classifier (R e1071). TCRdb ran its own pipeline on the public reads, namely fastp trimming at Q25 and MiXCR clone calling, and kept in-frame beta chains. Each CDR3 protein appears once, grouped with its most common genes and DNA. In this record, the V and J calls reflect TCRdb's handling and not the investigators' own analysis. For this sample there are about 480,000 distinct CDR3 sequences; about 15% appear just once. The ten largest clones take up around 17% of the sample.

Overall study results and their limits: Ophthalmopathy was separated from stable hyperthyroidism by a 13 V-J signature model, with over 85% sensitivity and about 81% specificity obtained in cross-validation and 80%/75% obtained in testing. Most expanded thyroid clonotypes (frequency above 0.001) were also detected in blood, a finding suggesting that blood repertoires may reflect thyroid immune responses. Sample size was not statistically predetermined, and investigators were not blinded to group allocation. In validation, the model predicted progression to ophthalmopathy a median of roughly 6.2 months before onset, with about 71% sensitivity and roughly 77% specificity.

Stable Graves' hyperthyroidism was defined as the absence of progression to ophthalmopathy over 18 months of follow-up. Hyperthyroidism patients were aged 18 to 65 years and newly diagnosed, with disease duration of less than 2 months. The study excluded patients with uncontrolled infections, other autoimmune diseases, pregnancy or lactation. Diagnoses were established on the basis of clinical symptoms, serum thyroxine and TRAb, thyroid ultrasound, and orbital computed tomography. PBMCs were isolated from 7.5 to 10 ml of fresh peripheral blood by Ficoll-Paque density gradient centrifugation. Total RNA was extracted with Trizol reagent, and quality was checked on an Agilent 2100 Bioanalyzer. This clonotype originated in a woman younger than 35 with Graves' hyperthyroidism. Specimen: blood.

In nucleotide form, the sequence is TGCGCCAGCACGGGGACAGGGTACTACGAGCAGTACTTC. It translates as CASTGTGYYEQYF. The receptor chain draws on TRBV10-2 and TRBJ2-7; 9 bases in between match TRBD1. According to the germline V gene, CDR1 reads WSHSY and CDR2 reads SAAADI. Germline trimming amounts to 7 bases on V and 3 bases on J, with 4 as the count of junction bases outside the gene matches. The cysteine opens and the phenylalanine closes a CDR3 of 13 amino acids. Only the CDR3 portion is preserved as DNA: 39 bases, with reading frame beginning at the first base.